Included here is one TCR beta chain sequence, with context. The junction does not match germline at one end; this may be a read error. Cells designated naive CD8 were CD45RO-negative and were positively selected for CCR7, with terminally differentiated effector memory CD45RA+ cells excluded. The data originate from a study of shared clonotypes between healthy human individuals. This table comes from immunoSEQ multiplex PCR, and its TCRdb copy is limited to in-frame clones, with some not included. The sample consists of some 580,000 clones, 95% to 98% of them appearing once. This CDR3 contains 15 residues. Germline V gene sequence: CDR1 SSHAT, CDR2 FNYEAQ (reference sequence).

The clonotype comes from a man aged 25-40 years in good health. The V gene is TRBV7-7, the J gene TRBJ2-1, with D perhaps TRBD1 (6 bases). The sample comprised naive CD8+ T cells sorted from blood. In nucleotides, the CDR3 is TGTGCTAGCAGTCCAAAAACCGGGACATTAAATGAGCAGTTCTTC. Protein product: CASSPKTGTLNEQFF.